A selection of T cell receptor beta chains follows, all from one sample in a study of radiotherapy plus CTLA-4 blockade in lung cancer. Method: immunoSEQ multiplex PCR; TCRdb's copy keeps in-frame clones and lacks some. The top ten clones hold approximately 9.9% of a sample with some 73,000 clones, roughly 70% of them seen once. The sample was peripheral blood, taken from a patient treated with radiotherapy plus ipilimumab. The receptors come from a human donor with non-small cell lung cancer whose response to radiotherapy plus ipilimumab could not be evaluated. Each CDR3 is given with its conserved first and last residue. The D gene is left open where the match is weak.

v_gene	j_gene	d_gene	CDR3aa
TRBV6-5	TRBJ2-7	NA	CASSRPGLTSYEQYF
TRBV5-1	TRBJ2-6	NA	CASSLGRVAGANVLTF
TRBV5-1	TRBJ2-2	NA	CASSAVGSNTGELFF
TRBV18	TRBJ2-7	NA	CASSWQGDYEQYF
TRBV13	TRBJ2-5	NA	CASSSRGTQETQYF
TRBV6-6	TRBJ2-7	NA	CASSYSLEYEQYF
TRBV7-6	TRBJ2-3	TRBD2	CASSLGGGTTDTQYF
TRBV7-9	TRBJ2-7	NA	CASSLVGGTGDSYEQYF
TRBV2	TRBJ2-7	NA	CASTARSSYEQYF
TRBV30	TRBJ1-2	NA	CAWMGTLLAGYTF
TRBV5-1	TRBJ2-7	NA	CASSLAGRQEQYF
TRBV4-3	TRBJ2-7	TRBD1	CASSQGGVDRGYEQYF
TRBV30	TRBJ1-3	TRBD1	CAWSLGQGAGNTIYF
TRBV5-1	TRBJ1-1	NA	CASSLEGGTEAFF
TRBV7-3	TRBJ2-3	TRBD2	CASSPGTSKITDTQYF
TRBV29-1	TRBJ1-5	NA	CSATVAGGNQPQHF
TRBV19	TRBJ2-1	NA	CASSTQAGNEQFF
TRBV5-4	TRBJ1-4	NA	CASSTRGAPTNEKLFF
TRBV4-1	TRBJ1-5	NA	CASSQDGGLGNQPQHF
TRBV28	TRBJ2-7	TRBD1	CASSMRDRGFYEQYF
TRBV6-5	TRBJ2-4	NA	CASSYSAEPNIQYF
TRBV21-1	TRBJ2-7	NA	CASSKRRESYEQYF
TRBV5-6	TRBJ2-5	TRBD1	CASSPTTGGWETQYF
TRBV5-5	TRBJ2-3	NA	CASSSRTGNTDTQYF